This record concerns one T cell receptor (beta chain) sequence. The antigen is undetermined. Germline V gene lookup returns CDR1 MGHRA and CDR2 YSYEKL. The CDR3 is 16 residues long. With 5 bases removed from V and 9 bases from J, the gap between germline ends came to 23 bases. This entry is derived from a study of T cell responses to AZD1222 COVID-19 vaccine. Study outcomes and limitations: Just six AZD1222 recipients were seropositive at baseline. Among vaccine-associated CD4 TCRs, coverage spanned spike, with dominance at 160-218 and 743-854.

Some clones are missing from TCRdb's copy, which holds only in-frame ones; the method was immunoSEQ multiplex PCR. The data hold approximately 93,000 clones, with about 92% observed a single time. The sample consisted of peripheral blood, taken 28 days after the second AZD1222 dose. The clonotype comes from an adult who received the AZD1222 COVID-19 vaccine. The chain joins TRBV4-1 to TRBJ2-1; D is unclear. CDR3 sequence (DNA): TGCGCCAGCAGCGATACGCGGAGCAGTCTACGGAGTGAGCAGTTCTTC. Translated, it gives CASSDTRSSLRSEQFF.